Listed here are 13 T cell receptor beta chains from one sample, sequenced in a study of OX40 agonist ivuxolimab in advanced cancers. TCRdb's table, derived via immunoSEQ multiplex PCR, lists solely in-frame clones and lacks some. In the table there are some 70,000 clones, around 86% of which are singletons. Sequenced here: CD4+ or CD8+ T cells sorted from blood, sampled in a trial of the OX40 agonist ivuxolimab. Source of these receptors: an adult with an advanced solid tumor such as melanoma, head and neck, liver or kidney cancer.

In the case of this clone: Mismatch with germline at one junction end may stem from a read error. Different DNA sequences within this sample yield the same CDR3. V usage is TRBV18 and J usage is TRBJ1-1; 7 bases are shared with TRBD1. Germline values: CDR1 KGHSH, CDR2 LQKENI. This CDR3 has 15 amino acids. Written as DNA, the CDR3 is TGTGCCAGCTCACCTTCGACAGGGCTGAACACTGAAGCCTTCTTT. Translated, it gives CASSPSTGLNTEAFF.

This chain joins TRBV6-5 and TRBJ2-5; D tentatively fits TRBD1 or TRBD2 (5 bases each). V lost 2 bases to trimming and J lost 10 bases, with 11 bases between them. This CDR3 spans 12 amino acids. Germline CDR1 MNHEY, CDR2 SVGAGI. The CDR3 bases are TGTGCCAGCAGTTACGTTGGGGACGTCCAGTACTTC. Amino acids: CASSYVGDVQYF.

The J gene is TRBJ2-7, the V gene TRBV10-3; D remains unclear. The CDR3 is 13 residues long. Trimming took off 2 bases at V and 6 bases at J, with 11 bases between the two ends. Per the germline V gene, CDR1 is ENHRY and CDR2 is SYGVKD. The CDR3 DNA reads TGTGCCATCAGTGAGGCAACGGAAGGCGAGCAGTACTTC. This sequence encodes CAISEATEGEQYF.

The CDR3 sequence is CASTLQETQYF. CDR3 coding DNA: TGTGCCAGCACCCTGCAAGAGACCCAGTACTTC. V is TRBV7-6 and J is TRBJ2-5; D is ambiguous. The germline V and J ends were trimmed by 7 bases and 2 bases, with 5 bases remaining between them. This CDR3 region has 11 residues. Germline V gene data show CDR1 as SGHVS and CDR2 as FNYEAQ.

J is TRBJ2-1 and V is TRBV18, with no clear D. Per germline, CDR1 KGHSH and CDR2 LQKENI. The V end was cut by 3 bases, the J end by 6 bases, with 6 bases between. The CDR3 loop spans 12 amino acids. Written as DNA, the CDR3 is TGTGCCAGCTCACCCCTGGGCAATGAGCAGTTCTTC. This sequence encodes CASSPLGNEQFF.

The rearrangement joins TRBV4-1 to TRBJ1-2, with D hard to call. The CDR3 extends over 12 amino acids. The germline V gene has CDR1 MGHRA and CDR2 YSYEKL. Trimming left V 0 bases short and J 5 bases short, with 4 bases between. Here the CDR3 reads CASSQEQYGYTF. The CDR3 DNA reads TGCGCCAGCAGCCAAGAGCAGTATGGCTACACCTTC.

The CDR3 protein is CASRRGNTEAFF. CDR3 bases: TGTGCCAGCCGCAGGGGGAACACTGAAGCTTTCTTT. The chain uses TRBV28 and TRBJ1-1; D is perhaps TRBD1 (6 bases). Germline loops: CDR1 MDHEN, CDR2 SYDVKM. V gave up 8 bases and J gave up 1 base, with 8 bases separating them. The CDR3 totals 12 residues.

The J gene is TRBJ1-5, the V gene TRBV5-1, with D possibly being TRBD1 (5 bases). The V end lost 5 bases, the J end lost 5 bases, and 17 bases lay between the germline ends. This CDR3 is 15 amino acids long. CDR1 is SGHRS and CDR2 is YFSETQ in the germline V gene. The CDR3 loop reads CASSSEGGEYQPQHF. The CDR3 DNA reads as TGCGCCAGCAGTTCGGAAGGAGGGGAATATCAGCCCCAGCATTTT. The full variable domain, its missing parts supplied by reference TRBV5-1 and TRBJ1-5, is KAGVTQTPRYLIKTRGQQVTLSCSPISGHRSVSWYQQTPGQGLQFLFEYFSETQRNKGNFPGRFSGRQFSNSRSEMNVSTLELGDSALYLCASSSEGGEYQPQHFGDGTRLSIL.

The rearrangement links TRBV7-9 to TRBJ1-2, with 7 nucleotides matching TRBD1. This CDR3 is 14 amino acids long. Trimming cost V 5 bases and J 7 bases; bases outside gene matches: 10. In germline, CDR1 is SEHNR, CDR2 FQNEAQ (reference sequence). This CDR3 is CASSHTRQGVGYTF. As DNA, the CDR3 is TGTGCCAGCAGCCATACCCGTCAGGGGGTTGGCTACACCTTC.

The V and J genes are TRBV7-9 and TRBJ2-3; 7 nucleotides align to TRBD1. The CDR3 consists of 15 residues. Per the germline V gene, CDR1 is SEHNR and CDR2 is FQNEAQ (reference sequence). V shed 3 bases and J 1 base; nucleotides not matched to a gene: 4. CDR3 in DNA: TGTGCCAGCAGCTTCTCAGGACAGGGCACAGATACGCAGTATTTT. Translating it yields CASSFSGQGTDTQYF.

The chain links TRBV29-1 to TRBJ1-2; no clear D. From germline, CDR1 is SQVTM and CDR2 ANQGSEA. The germline V and J ends were trimmed by 1 base and 8 bases, with 17 bases remaining between them. CDR3 size: 14 residues. The CDR3 DNA follows: TGCAGCGTTGAAGTTAGGGCAGAGTCTAAGGGCTACACCTTC. It translates to CSVEVRAESKGYTF.

The genes are TRBV19 and TRBJ1-1, with 8 positions matching TRBD1. Germline lookup yields CDR1 LNHDA and CDR2 SQIVND (reference sequence). V trimming: 8 bases; J trimming: 4 bases; junction bases outside the gene matches: 6. CDR3 length: 13 residues. The CDR3 DNA sequence: TGTGCCAGTGGGGACAGGAGCTTCACTGAAGCTTTCTTT. Translated, it gives CASGDRSFTEAFF. Full variable domain (outside the CDR3, taken from reference TRBV19 and TRBJ1-1): DGGITQSPKYLFRKEGQNVTLSCEQNLNHDAMYWYRQDPGQGLRLIYYSQIVNDFQKGDIAEGYSVSREKKESFPLTVTSAQKNPTAFYLCASGDRSFTEAFFGQGTRLTVV.

The V and J genes are TRBV6-5 and TRBJ2-3; D is possibly TRBD2 (5 bases). V shed 6 bases and J shed 3 bases, with 16 bases lying between them. The CDR3 totals 15 residues. Germline V gene lookup returns CDR1 MNHEY and CDR2 SVGAGI. In DNA form, the CDR3 reads TGTGCCAGCAGGCCCCACGGGCGCGGGACAGATACGCAGTATTTT. This translates into CASRPHGRGTDTQYF.